Shown below are 6 T cell receptor beta chains from a single sample sequenced in a study of blood T cell repertoires in COVID-19. Profiling relied on immunoSEQ multiplex PCR, and the TCRdb table lists in-frame clones only, not all of them. Of 60,000 or so clones listed, 80% to 90% were seen once; the top ten hold approximately 15%. Sample: peripheral blood. The receptor set was obtained from an elderly man with acute or convalescent COVID-19.

This clone was seen just once. This chain connects TRBV19 to TRBJ2-6, with 8 bases matching TRBD1. The CDR3 loop spans 16 amino acids. V dropped 10 bases and J dropped 1; count of bases not matched to a gene: 9. The germline CDR1 and CDR2 sequences are LNHDA and SQIVND (reference sequence). CDR3 in amino acids: CATSGTGTSGANVLTF. In DNA form, the CDR3 reads TGTGCCACTTCCGGGACAGGCACATCTGGGGCCAACGTCCTGACTTTC.

V and J are TRBV3-1 (or the pseudogene TRBV3-2) and TRBJ1-3; D not certain. Germline-derived CDR1 and CDR2 are LGHDT and YNNKEL (reference sequence). The V gene lost 4 bases and the J gene lost 0 bases, with 10 bases spanning the gap. The CDR3 has 15 residues. CDR3 region: CASSLGRLSGNTIYF. The CDR3 DNA sequence: TGTGCCAGCAGCCTGGGCAGGCTCTCTGGAAACACCATATATTTT.

The chain recombines TRBV5-1 with TRBJ2-3; 10 positions match TRBD2. Germline CDR1 and CDR2: SGHRS and YFSETQ. V gave up 3 bases and J gave up 2 bases; unmatched junction bases: 9. The CDR3 is 17 amino acids. CDR3 in DNA: TGCGCCAGCAGCTCGTCGGCTAGCGGGGGCTCCACAGATACGCAGTATTTT. This translates into CASSSSASGGSTDTQYF.

The V gene is TRBV30, the J gene TRBJ1-2; D is perhaps TRBD1 (6 bases). Trimming left V 0 bases short and J 7 bases short, with 9 bases between. The CDR3 loop spans 12 amino acids. Per germline, CDR1 GTSNPN and CDR2 SVGIG (reference sequence). The CDR3: CAWSVSGVGYTF. CDR3 bases: TGTGCCTGGAGTGTATCAGGGGTTGGCTACACCTTC.

The chain employs TRBV12-3 or TRBV12-4 and TRBJ1-2, with unresolved D. CDR3 size: 13 residues. V was trimmed by 3 bases and J by 2 bases, leaving 7 bases between them. CDR3 protein: CASSFGVNYGYTF. DNA for the CDR3: TGTGCCAGCAGTTTTGGAGTAAACTATGGCTACACCTTC.

This chain links TRBV5-4 with TRBJ2-7, with a tentative D call TRBD1 (7 bases). This CDR3 has 14 residues. The ends were cut back, 6 bases at V and 3 bases at J, with 16 bases in the middle. Germline-derived CDR1 and CDR2 are SGHNT and YYREEE (reference sequence). The CDR3 DNA reads as TGTGCCAGCACCAGATACAGGGGAGGCTACGAGCAGTACTTC. Translation gives CASTRYRGGYEQYF.